Presented here are 32 T cell receptor beta chains from one specimen sequenced in a study of human CD8 memory T cell subsets. Preparation of the TCR beta libraries relied on UMI-labeled 5' RACE. From the 5' RACE reads, TCRdb lists one entry per CDR3 protein and no DNA. Here the sample table reports more than 9,000 distinct CDR3 sequences. The sample was CD8+ stem-like memory T cells (TSCM and TCM) sorted from PBMCs. Stated subset: stem-like memory CD8 T cells (TSTEM), CCR7+ PD-1- TIGIT-. These receptors were collected from a human donor in good health.

The gene calls are TRBV29-1 and TRBJ2-1; the D gene TCRdb calls, TRBD2, cannot be checked with no DNA. CDR1 and CDR2 (germline): SQVTM, ANQGSEA. This CDR3 is 17 amino acids long. The CDR3 is CSVEGLTSGPSYNEQFF.

The chain couples TRBV7-3 to TRBJ2-3. This CDR3 contains 13 residues. Germline V CDR1 and CDR2: SGHTA, FQGTGA. CDR3 amino acids: CASSPTSTDTQYF.

J is TRBJ2-7 and V is TRBV7-9; TCRdb's D call of TRBD1 is untestable without DNA. Germline CDR1 and CDR2: SEHNR and FQNEAQ (reference sequence). CDR3 length: 14 amino acids. The CDR3 protein is CASSSLRQGHEQYF.

The V call is TRBV7-2, the J call TRBJ2-2. The CDR3 runs to 13 residues. Germline-derived CDR1 and CDR2 are SGHTA and FQGNSA. CDR3 in amino acids: CASRPLNTGELFF.

The chain is built from TRBV28 and TRBJ2-7; checking the TCRdb D call of TRBD1 is not possible without DNA. Germline lookup yields CDR1 MDHEN and CDR2 SYDVKM. The CDR3 totals 17 residues. Here the CDR3 reads CASSFPSGGSLSYEQYF.

The chain employs TRBV29-1 and TRBJ1-2. Germline assignment: CDR1 SQVTM and CDR2 ANQGSEA. CDR3 length equals 11 residues. The CDR3 loop reads CSVERWDGYTF. Looking up the rest from reference TRBV29-1 and TRBJ1-2 gives the full variable domain: SAVISQKPSRDICQRGTSLTIQCQVDSQVTMMFWYRQQPGQSLTLIATANQGSEATYESGFVIDKFPISRPNLTFSTLTVSNMSPEDSSIYLCSVERWDGYTFGSGTRLTVV.

V and J are TRBV5-5 and TRBJ1-5; TCRdb reports TRBD1, a call that lacks DNA to check it against. The germline V gene encodes CDR1 SGHKS and CDR2 YYEKEE (reference sequence). The CDR3 totals 17 residues. CDR3 region: CASSFQIGQGFDQPQHF.

The chain's CDR3 is CASSLNRGRVGEQYF. V is TRBV5-1 and J is TRBJ2-7; the D call from TCRdb, TRBD1, cannot be confirmed without DNA. This CDR3 is built from 15 residues. In germline, CDR1 is SGHRS, CDR2 YFSETQ.

This clonotype is classed as medium-sized by frequency. This chain connects TRBV6-2 or TRBV6-3 to TRBJ2-1; the TCRdb call, TRBD1, lacks DNA for checking. The CDR3 length is 18 residues. Germline-derived CDR1 and CDR2 are MNHEY and SVGEGT. The chain's CDR3 is CASSYSESGRVSYNEQFF.

J is TRBJ2-1 and V is TRBV6-2 or TRBV6-3. Germline lookup yields CDR1 MNHEY and CDR2 SVGEGT. This CDR3 is built from 11 residues. The CDR3 reads CASSFGFEQFF.

CDR3 in amino acids: CASSQERLAGLNNEQFF. V usage is TRBV4-3 and J usage is TRBJ2-1; TCRdb's D gene call, TRBD2, goes unchecked for lack of DNA. The CDR3 has 17 amino acids. Germline values: CDR1 LGHNA, CDR2 YSLEER.

This CDR3 reads CASRAFGAETEAFF. The chain joins TRBV27 to TRBJ1-1; TCRdb proposes TRBD1, but this gene call is untestable without DNA. The CDR3 covers 14 residues. The germline CDR1 and CDR2 sequences are MNHEY and SMNVEV (reference sequence).

The gene calls are TRBV28 and TRBJ2-3; TCRdb's D call, TRBD2, is unchecked because there is no DNA. Germline V gene sequence: CDR1 MDHEN, CDR2 SYDVKM. The CDR3 runs to 16 residues. The CDR3 is CASSLLAGEVTDTQYF.

The chain couples TRBV6-5 to TRBJ2-5; TCRdb indicates TRBD1, and absent DNA this call remains unverified. The CDR3 runs to 14 residues. CDR1 is MNHEY, CDR2 SVGAGI, per germline. The chain's CDR3 is CASSWDVSRETQYF.

This clonotype shows up as medium-sized (0.01 to 0.1%) by frequency. The V gene is TRBV29-1, the J gene TRBJ1-2. CDR3 size: 11 residues. The germline gives CDR1 SQVTM, CDR2 ANQGSEA. CDR3 residues: CSVGGLDGYTF.

This chain joins TRBV7-2 and TRBJ1-1. Looked up from germline, CDR1 is SGHTA and CDR2 is FQGNSA. The CDR3 has 15 residues. CDR3 sequence: CASSPTTLDTPEAFF.

The genes are TRBV20-1 and TRBJ2-7; the D call of TRBD2 rests on TCRdb alone, since no DNA is present to check it. CDR1 DFQATT and CDR2 SNEGSKA come from the germline V gene (reference sequence). The CDR3 contains 17 residues. The CDR3: CSARPWRVRDGSYEQYF.

The chain is built from TRBV20-1 and TRBJ1-2. The CDR3 extends over 13 amino acids. The germline gives CDR1 DFQATT, CDR2 SNEGSKA (reference sequence). The CDR3: CSAMVRTVDGYTF.

The V and J genes are TRBV27 and TRBJ2-3. Germline-derived CDR1 and CDR2 are MNHEY and SMNVEV (reference sequence). The CDR3 length is 15 residues. CDR3 sequence reads: CASSSDGTVTDTQYF.

The rearrangement links TRBV6-2 or TRBV6-3 to TRBJ2-7; TCRdb returns TRBD1, unconfirmable since there is no DNA. The CDR3 contains 13 residues. Per germline, CDR1 MNHEY and CDR2 SVGEGT. This CDR3 is CASIKEGGREQYF.

This sequence joins TRBV7-6 and TRBJ2-2. Germline values: CDR1 SGHVS, CDR2 FNYEAQ. This CDR3 region has 13 residues. CDR3 protein: CASSAVNTGELFF.

The CDR3 here is CASSPGQADFTDTQYF. This sequence joins TRBV13 and TRBJ2-3; TCRdb proposes TRBD1, but this gene call is untestable without DNA. CDR1 PRHDT and CDR2 FYEKMQ come from the germline V gene (reference sequence). The CDR3 sequence is 16 residues long. Filled out from reference TRBV13 and TRBJ2-3, the complete variable domain reads AAGVIQSPRHLIKEKRETATLKCYPIPRHDTVYWYQQGPGQDPQFLISFYEKMQSDKGSIPDRFSAQQFSDYHSELNMSSLELGDSALYFCASSPGQADFTDTQYFGPGTRLTVL.

J is TRBJ2-7 and V is TRBV20-1. Germline CDR1 DFQATT, CDR2 SNEGSKA (reference sequence). The CDR3 runs 15 residues. The CDR3 is CSARGVEQGTYEQYF.

The V and J genes are TRBV7-2 and TRBJ1-4; the TCRdb D gene call, TRBD1, has no DNA to confirm it. The CDR3 runs to 15 residues. CDR1 is SGHTA, CDR2 FQGNSA, per germline. CDR3 sequence reads: CASSLVQWGGEKLFF.

The V and J genes are TRBV6-5 and TRBJ1-2; no DNA is available, so the TRBD1 call from TCRdb remains unchecked. CDR3 length equals 15 residues. Looked up from germline, CDR1 is MNHEY and CDR2 is SVGAGI. CDR3 sequence reads: CASNPGDRPSYGYTF.

The gene calls are TRBV6-1 and TRBJ2-7. From germline, CDR1 is MNHNS and CDR2 SASEGT. The CDR3 loop spans 13 amino acids. This chain's CDR3 is CASSESVGYEQYF.

The CDR3 sequence is CASSLVPDEQYF. The J gene is TRBJ2-7, the V gene TRBV11-1; the D call from TCRdb, TRBD1, cannot be confirmed without DNA. This CDR3 contains 12 residues. Germline CDR1 and CDR2: SGHAT and FQDESV (reference sequence).

This clonotype counts as large by frequency. The rearrangement links TRBV29-1 to TRBJ2-1; there is no DNA to check the TCRdb D call of TRBD2. Germline V lookup: CDR1 SQVTM, CDR2 ANQGSEA. The CDR3 is 16 residues long. Here the CDR3 reads CSVLPLLAGAVNEQFF.

The chain joins TRBV20-1 to TRBJ2-2. Germline lookup yields CDR1 DFQATT and CDR2 SNEGSKA (reference sequence). The CDR3 contains 13 residues. CDR3 sequence reads: CSAAEANTGELFF.

The chain combines TRBV11-2 with TRBJ2-4; without DNA, the TCRdb call of TRBD2 cannot be checked. Germline V gene lookup returns CDR1 SGHAT and CDR2 FQNNGV. The CDR3 runs 19 residues. This chain's CDR3 is CASSISSGGSSAPLNIQYF.

V usage is TRBV20-1 and J usage is TRBJ1-6; TCRdb's D call, TRBD1, is unchecked because there is no DNA. CDR3 size: 19 residues. The V gene's germline CDR1 is DFQATT and CDR2 SNEGSKA (reference sequence). The CDR3 reads CSAKARDRSSTHLNSPLHF.

The gene calls are TRBV7-9 and TRBJ1-2; TCRdb indicates TRBD1, and absent DNA this call remains unverified. Germline V CDR1 and CDR2: SEHNR, FQNEAQ (reference sequence). The CDR3 has 16 residues. This CDR3 is CASSSGQGNLYYGYTF.